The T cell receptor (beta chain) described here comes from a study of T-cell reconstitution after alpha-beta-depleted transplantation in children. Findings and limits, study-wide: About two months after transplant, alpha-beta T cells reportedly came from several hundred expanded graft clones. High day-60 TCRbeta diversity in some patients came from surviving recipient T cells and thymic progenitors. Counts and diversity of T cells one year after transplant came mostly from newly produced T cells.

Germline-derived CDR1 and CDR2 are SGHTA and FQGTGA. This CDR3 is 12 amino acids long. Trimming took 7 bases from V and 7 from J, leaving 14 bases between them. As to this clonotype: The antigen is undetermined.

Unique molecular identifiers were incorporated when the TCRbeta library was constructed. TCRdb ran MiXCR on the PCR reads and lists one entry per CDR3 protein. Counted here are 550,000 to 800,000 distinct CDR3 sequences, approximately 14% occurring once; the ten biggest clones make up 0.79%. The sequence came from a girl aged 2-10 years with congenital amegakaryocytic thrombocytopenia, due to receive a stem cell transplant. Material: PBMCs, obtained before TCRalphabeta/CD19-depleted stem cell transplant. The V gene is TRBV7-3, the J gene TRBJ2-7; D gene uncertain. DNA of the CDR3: TGTGCCAGCACCAACCCAGGTGGGGAGCAGTACTTC. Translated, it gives CASTNPGGEQYF.